A selection of T cell receptor beta chains follows, all from one sample in a study of persistence of HIV-infected CD4 T cells. These receptors have no identified antigens. Assay used: immunoSEQ multiplex PCR; TCRdb lists only in-frame clones, some missing. The sample consists of about 40,000 clones, 70% to 80% of them appearing once. Specimen: CD4+ T cells sorted from PBMCs after roughly 18-hour stimulation, collected from a patient who received antiretroviral therapy. The source of these receptors is an adult man with HIV who was CMV-seropositive. CDR3s leave out the opening cysteine and the closing phenylalanine or tryptophan. Fields, in order: V gene, CDR3 protein.

TRBV28,ASSLSVNNSPLH
TRBV5-6,ASSFPAGNTIY
TRBV5-5,ASSLTVNTEAF
TRBV5-6,ASSFGQFTYEQY
TRBV24-1,ATSAGETQY
TRBV5-1,ASSGVSGIYTDTQY
TRBV7-9,ASSPTGWVAGYT
TRBV6-5,AIGQGVNYGYT
TRBV9,ASSVRTGWGNEQF
TRBV7-8,ASSPYPGQGYQPQH
TRBV19,ASAAGFSTDTQY
TRBV14,ASSRLQGLNYGYT
TRBV4-3,ASSQGRAGYEKLF
TRBV7-2,ASSLVRGTEAF
TRBV19,ASSIRTGGQNEQF
TRBV7-6,ASSLVRATEAF
TRBV12-3/TRBV12-4,ASSLERNSPLH
TRBV29-1,SGGGLGAF
TRBV7-2,ASSYGAPNQPQH
TRBV7-9,ASSLGGSGANVLT
TRBV7-2,ASSLVKGFNQPQH
TRBV5-1,ASSLRESYNEQF
TRBV2,ATRADRTDTQY
TRBV5-4,ASSLVGTTTGELF
TRBV5-4,ASSSPGADISRYGYT
TRBV21-1,ASSSQVENSSEQY
TRBV10-2,ATRWEVQF
TRBV30,AWRRLLGGYGYT
TRBV19,ASSPRGTLSNTEAF
TRBV7-6,ASSKRTGIGNEQF
TRBV6-6,ASSRGQWYGYT
TRBV7-9,ASSLYRGQLDEQY
TRBV7-2,ASSAHNEQF
TRBV19,ASSPLTSLDTQY